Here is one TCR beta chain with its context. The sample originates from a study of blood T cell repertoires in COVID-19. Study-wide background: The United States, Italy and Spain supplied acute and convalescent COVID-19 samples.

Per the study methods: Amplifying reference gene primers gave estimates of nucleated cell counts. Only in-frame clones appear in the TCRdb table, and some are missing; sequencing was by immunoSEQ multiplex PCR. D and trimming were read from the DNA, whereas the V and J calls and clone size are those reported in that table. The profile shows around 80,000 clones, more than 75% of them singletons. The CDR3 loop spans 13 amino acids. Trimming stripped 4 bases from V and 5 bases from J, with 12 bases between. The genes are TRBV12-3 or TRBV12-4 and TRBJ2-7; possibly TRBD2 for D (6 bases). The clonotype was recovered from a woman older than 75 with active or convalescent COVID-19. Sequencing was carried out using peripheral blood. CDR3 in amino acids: CASSSDGRNEQYF. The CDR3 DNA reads TGTGCCAGCAGTTCGGACGGGAGAAACGAGCAGTACTTC.